The 27 T cell receptor beta chains below were found in one sample sequenced in a study of blood T cells in healthy people across ages (dated by TCRdb to between 2014 and 2017). The method behind the library was 5' RACE. Sequenced on an Illumina HiSeq 2500. The second PCR ran for roughly 7 to 11 cycles and used a J-beta primer mix along with a sample-barcoded 5' primer. In-frame beta chains were kept once TCRdb had trimmed the public reads at Q25 with fastp and called clones with MiXCR. Records with the same CDR3 protein are collapsed into one entry carrying the most frequent genes and DNA. For this sample there are more than 1,400,000 distinct CDR3 sequences; around 39% appear just once. The leading ten clones occupy approximately 7.9% of the sample. The specimen was blood. These receptors were collected from a woman younger than 30 in good health.

The chain has TRBV7-2 and TRBJ1-1; D is ambiguous. This CDR3 is built from 11 residues. Germline CDR1 and CDR2: SGHTA and FQGNSA. Trimming pared 3 bases from V and 7 bases from J, leaving 6 bases between. CDR3: CASSFSGEAFF. In nucleotides, the CDR3 is TGTGCCAGCAGCTTTAGTGGTGAAGCTTTCTTT.

Details on this clonotype: The junction differs from germline at one of its ends, possibly a read error. This chain connects TRBV30 to TRBJ2-5, with a possible D match to TRBD2 (5 bases). Gene TRBJ2-7 matches the end of the DNA better, so the J call may be wrong. Germline CDR1 GTSNPN, CDR2 SVGIG (reference sequence). There are 12 residues in the CDR3. CDR3 sequence: CAGSPLNYEQYF. In nucleotides, the CDR3 is TGTGCCGGGAGTCCCCTTAACTACGAGCAGTACTTC.

This clonotype was detected a few times. The chain couples TRBV7-2 to TRBJ2-1; D is undetermined. V lost 1 base and J lost 4, with 14 bases in between. The V gene's germline CDR1 is SGHTA and CDR2 FQGNSA. CDR3 length: 16 residues. This CDR3 is CASSLVATAGYNEQFF. The CDR3 DNA sequence: TGTGCCAGCAGCTTAGTGGCAACCGCTGGGTACAATGAGCAGTTCTTC.

The rearrangement uses TRBV20-1 and TRBJ2-5; 7 bases are a match to TRBD2. Germline V CDR1 and CDR2: DFQATT, SNEGSKA (reference sequence). After removal of 6 bases from V and 4 bases from J, the junction contained 11 bases not matched to a gene. CDR3 size: 14 residues. DNA for the CDR3: TGCAGTGCCCCCTGGGCAGGGAGGGGAGAGACCCAGTACTTC. Protein product: CSAPWAGRGETQYF.

The chain uses TRBV3-1 and TRBJ1-2; TRBD1 agrees at 10 bases. This CDR3 has 16 amino acids. The V segment lost 1 base and the J segment 0 bases; nucleotides outside the gene matches: 2. Germline V gene sequence: CDR1 LGHDT, CDR2 YNNKEL (reference sequence). The CDR3 here is CASSQGQGATNYGYTF. CDR3 DNA sequence: TGTGCCAGCAGCCAAGGACAGGGGGCCACTAACTATGGCTACACCTTC.

The J gene is TRBJ2-2, the V gene TRBV5-1; D may be TRBD2 (5 bases). This CDR3 has 16 residues. Germline loops: CDR1 SGHRS, CDR2 YFSETQ. Trimming pared 0 bases from V and 2 bases from J, leaving 11 bases between. The CDR3 sequence is CASSLVRDRNTGELFF. The CDR3 region has the DNA TGCGCCAGCAGCTTGGTTCGGGATCGCAACACCGGGGAGCTGTTTTTT.

Only one count was recorded for this clonotype. This rearrangement joins TRBV5-5 to TRBJ2-7, with 8 bases lining up with TRBD1. Germline-derived CDR1 and CDR2 are SGHKS and YYEKEE (reference sequence). The CDR3 sequence is 17 residues long. Losses at the gene ends were 1 base for V and 0 bases for J; bases not matched to a gene: 9. The DNA of the CDR3 is TGTGCCAGCAGCTTGAGGGTAGGGGACAGGTACTCCTACGAGCAGTACTTC. Encoded protein: CASSLRVGDRYSYEQYF.

This clonotype was observed a few times. This chain connects TRBV4-1 to TRBJ2-7; D might be TRBD1 (5 bases). The CDR3 runs 15 residues. Germline V gene data show CDR1 as MGHRA and CDR2 as YSYEKL. Deletions cut 0 bases from V and 2 bases from J, with 11 bases between. The CDR3 DNA reads TGCGCCAGCAGCCAAGATTGGTCAGGGACCTACGAGCAGTACTTC. Its translation is CASSQDWSGTYEQYF.

This clonotype was recorded at least ten times. The chain recombines TRBV10-3 with TRBJ2-5; D unclear. CDR3 size: 12 residues. The germline CDR1 and CDR2 sequences are ENHRY and SYGVKD. Trimming removed 0 bases from V and 5 bases from J, with 4 bases in between. Here the CDR3 reads CAISESRETQYF. As DNA, the CDR3 is TGTGCCATCAGTGAGTCGAGGGAGACCCAGTACTTC.

In its sample, this clonotype was seen many times. V usage is TRBV7-9 and J usage is TRBJ1-1; 10 bases line up with TRBD1. The germline gives CDR1 SEHNR, CDR2 FQNEAQ (reference sequence). J gave up 6 bases and V 5 bases, and 9 bases lay outside the gene matches. The CDR3 length is 15 residues. Written as DNA, the CDR3 is TGTGCCAGCAGCCAAAACTTCGGACAGGGGGCTGAAGCTTTCTTT. Amino acids: CASSQNFGQGAEAFF.

This sequence joins TRBV5-1 and TRBJ2-2, with 10 bases aligning to TRBD2. Trimming removed 3 bases from V and 1 base from J; junction bases left unmatched: 15. Germline CDR1 SGHRS, CDR2 YFSETQ. CDR3 size: 20 residues. CDR3 region: CASSSTSGYPPHLNTGELFF. In DNA form, the CDR3 reads TGCGCCAGCAGCTCGACTAGCGGGTATCCGCCCCACCTGAACACCGGGGAGCTGTTTTTT.

The chain recombines TRBV7-2 with TRBJ2-1, with TRBD2 matching over 8 bases. This CDR3 is 15 amino acids long. J gave up 3 bases and V 5 bases, and 6 bases lay outside the gene matches. The germline gives CDR1 SGHTA, CDR2 FQGNSA. The chain's CDR3 is CASSQTSANYNEQFF. In nucleotides, the CDR3 is TGTGCCAGCAGCCAGACTAGCGCCAACTACAATGAGCAGTTCTTC.

The chain combines TRBV18 with TRBJ2-2; a possible D gene is TRBD1 (6 bases). V was clipped by 0 bases and J by 1 base, with 15 bases between them. CDR1 is KGHSH, CDR2 LQKENI, per germline. The CDR3 contains 18 residues. The CDR3 coding sequence is TGTGCCAGCTCACCACCGGGTGGGACAACATTGAACACCGGGGAGCTGTTTTTT. Protein sequence: CASSPPGGTTLNTGELFF.

The chain employs TRBV20-1 and TRBJ2-7; 13 bases fit TRBD2. Looked up from germline, CDR1 is DFQATT and CDR2 is SNEGSKA (reference sequence). V trimming: 5 bases; J trimming: 4 bases; junction bases outside the gene matches: 5. This CDR3 is built from 14 residues. DNA of the CDR3: TGCAGTGCTTTGACTAGCGGGGGGATGTACGAGCAGTACTTC. Translated, it gives CSALTSGGMYEQYF.

This rearrangement joins TRBV25-1 to TRBJ1-1, with 8 bases aligning to TRBD1. Germline V gives CDR1 MGHDK, CDR2 SYGVNS. J was trimmed by 6 bases and V by 7 bases; bases with no gene match: 10. The CDR3 runs 14 residues. This CDR3 is CASTQTGGGAEAFF. CDR3 bases: TGTGCCAGCACCCAAACAGGGGGGGGGGCTGAAGCTTTCTTT. The whole variable domain, filled in from reference TRBV25-1 and TRBJ1-1, reads EADIYQTPRYLVIGTGKKITLECSQTMGHDKMYWYQQDPGMELHLIHYSYGVNSTEKGDLSSESTVSRIRTEHFPLTLESARPSHTSQYLCASTQTGGGAEAFFGQGTRLTVV.

The rearrangement links TRBV20-1 to TRBJ1-5; 11 nucleotides match TRBD1. Germline CDR1 DFQATT, CDR2 SNEGSKA (reference sequence). The CDR3 length is 17 residues. V trimming: 6 bases; J trimming: 0 bases; junction bases outside the gene matches: 10. CDR3 amino acids: CSAPGQGGPYSNQPQHF. The DNA of the CDR3 is TGCAGTGCGCCGGGACAGGGGGGACCTTATAGCAATCAGCCCCAGCATTTT.

Regarding this clonotype: A much larger clone is a single base away; this may be a read error. The chain recombines TRBV3-1 with TRBJ2-5; the D call may be TRBD1 or TRBD2 (7 bases each). The CDR3 covers 15 residues. CDR1 is LGHDT, CDR2 YNNKEL, per germline (reference sequence). Written as DNA, the CDR3 is TGTGGCAGCAGCCAACTGCAGGGGGGGAAAGAGACCCAGTACTTC. Protein sequence: CGSSQLQGGKETQYF.

This sequence joins TRBV5-4 and TRBJ2-5; tentatively, D is TRBD2 (5 bases). CDR1 and CDR2 (germline): SGHNT, YYREEE (reference sequence). This CDR3 spans 15 amino acids. V gave up 0 bases and J gave up 3 bases, with 12 bases separating them. CDR3 in amino acids: CASSLESLAEETQYF. CDR3 bases: TGTGCCAGCAGCTTGGAATCGCTAGCAGAAGAGACCCAGTACTTC.

The rearrangement joins TRBV5-5 to TRBJ2-4, with a weak D call TRBD1 (5 bases). V was shortened by 3 bases and J by 7 bases, with 14 bases between the two germline ends. The CDR3 spans 14 residues. Germline CDR1 SGHKS, CDR2 YYEKEE (reference sequence). Written as DNA, the CDR3 is TGTGCCAGCAGCTGGGCAGGACAACCCAACATTCAGTACTTC. It yields the protein CASSWAGQPNIQYF.

The chain links TRBV7-2 to TRBJ2-3; D possibly corresponds to TRBD2 (7 bases). V was clipped by 1 base and J by 3 bases, with 11 bases between them. CDR3 size: 15 residues. Germline loops: CDR1 SGHTA, CDR2 FQGNSA. This chain's CDR3 is CASSLVKGGTDTQYF. As DNA, the CDR3 is TGTGCCAGCAGCTTAGTGAAGGGGGGGACAGATACGCAGTATTTT.

V is TRBV12-3 or TRBV12-4 and J is TRBJ2-5; a weak D match, TRBD2 (5 bases). Judging by the DNA end, TRBJ2-7 fits better; the J call may be wrong. The CDR3 is 12 residues long. CDR3 sequence reads: CASSSEGCEQYF. For the CDR3, the DNA is TGTGCCAGCAGTTCCGAGGGCTGCGAGCAGTACTTC.

In its sample, this clonotype was seen a few times. It may be a read error: a sequence one base away is much more abundant. The CDR3 does not close with the conserved phenylalanine or tryptophan, likely indicating a read error. The J gene is TRBJ2-1, the V gene TRBV20-1, with 11 bases that match TRBD2. There are 14 residues in the CDR3. V shed 6 bases, J shed 4 bases, and the junction held 5 bases outside the gene matches. In germline, CDR1 is DFQATT, CDR2 SNEGSKA (reference sequence). The CDR3 DNA reads as TGCAGTGCCGGGGGGACTAGCGGATACAATGAGCAGTTCGTC. Its translation is CSAGGTSGYNEQFV.

V gene TRBV10-3 combines with J gene TRBJ2-7, with TRBD2 matching over 8 bases. There are 15 residues in the CDR3. Germline loops: CDR1 ENHRY, CDR2 SYGVKD. V dropped 2 bases and J dropped 3; count of bases not matched to a gene: 6. The CDR3 loop reads CAISEAAAGGYEQYF. CDR3 DNA: TGTGCCATCAGTGAGGCGGCGGCGGGAGGCTACGAGCAGTACTTC.

This clonotype was recorded a few times. The rearrangement joins TRBV30 to TRBJ2-7, with unresolved D. Per the germline V gene, CDR1 is GTSNPN and CDR2 is SVGIG (reference sequence). The CDR3 runs to 11 residues. Trimming shortened V by 4 bases and J by 6 bases, and 10 bases separated the two germline ends. In nucleotides, the CDR3 is TGTGCCTGGAATGGTGGGGTCGAGCAGTACTTC. Protein product: CAWNGGVEQYF.

This chain uses TRBV7-9 with TRBJ1-2; D remains ambiguous. The CDR3 runs 13 residues. The ends were cut back, 7 bases at V and 5 bases at J, with 14 bases in the middle. The germline CDR1 and CDR2 sequences are SEHNR and FQNEAQ (reference sequence). CDR3 nucleotide sequence: TGTGCCAGCATCCTCCCAGGAGAGTATGGCTACACCTTC. It yields the protein CASILPGEYGYTF.

This clonotype occurred a few times. The V gene is TRBV6-5, the J gene TRBJ2-2, with TRBD1 matching over 8 bases. The CDR3 loop spans 13 amino acids. Unmatched junction bases numbered 4, after V lost 6 bases and J lost 7 bases. The germline gives CDR1 MNHEY, CDR2 SVGAGI. CDR3 sequence (DNA): TGTGCCAGCAGAGACAGGGGTCACGGGGAGCTGTTTTTT. It encodes CASRDRGHGELFF.

This clonotype occurred a few times. As DNA, the CDR3 is TGTGCCAGCAGCGGGCCTAGCGGGAGTGGCTCCTACGAGCAGTACTTC. Encoded protein: CASSGPSGSGSYEQYF. The rearrangement joins TRBV7-2 to TRBJ2-7, with 10 positions matching TRBD2. V gave up 5 bases and J gave up 0 bases; unmatched junction bases: 7. The CDR3 extends over 16 amino acids. CDR1 is SGHTA, CDR2 FQGNSA, per germline.